The 11 T cell receptor beta chains listed next were all sequenced from one sample in a study of blood T cells in healthy people across ages. For the second PCR, which ran for about 6 to 11 cycles, a sample-barcoded 5' primer and a J-beta primer mix were used. TCRdb reanalysed the 5' RACE reads using MiXCR and keeps one entry per CDR3 protein. The sample carries approximately 1.5 million distinct CDR3 sequences, approximately 32% recorded once. Specimen: blood. The receptors were sampled from a woman between 25 and 40 years old in good health.

J is TRBJ2-1 and V is TRBV10-3; maybe TRBD2 (5 bases). The CDR3 consists of 16 residues. The V end was cut by 2 bases, the J end by 0 bases, with 11 bases between. Per germline, CDR1 ENHRY and CDR2 SYGVKD. The CDR3 loop is CAISERERTSYNEQFF. The CDR3 DNA is TGTGCCATCAGTGAGAGGGAGCGGACCTCCTACAATGAGCAGTTCTTC.

This clonotype was observed a handful of times. The genes are TRBV10-3 and TRBJ1-4; no definite D call. The CDR3 runs to 13 residues. Looked up from germline, CDR1 is ENHRY and CDR2 is SYGVKD. V lost 3 bases and J lost 7, with 9 bases in between. The CDR3 DNA follows: TGTGCCATCAGTGAAGCTGCGGGTGAAAAACTGTTTTTT. Amino acids: CAISEAAGEKLFF.

This clonotype came up a few times. The V gene is TRBV7-6, the J gene TRBJ2-1; 7 bases line up with TRBD2. The germline CDR1 and CDR2 sequences are SGHVS and FNYEAQ. This CDR3 spans 20 amino acids. V was pared by 2 bases and J by 2 bases, with 18 bases of the junction left unmatched. The CDR3, as DNA: TGTGCCAGCAGCTTAACTCCAACCGGGTCTAGCGGTACCGCCTACAATGAGCAGTTCTTC. Translation gives CASSLTPTGSSGTAYNEQFF. The full variable domain, with the rest looked up from reference TRBV7-6 and TRBJ2-1, is GAGVSQSPRYKVTKRGQDVALRCDPISGHVSLYWYRQALGQGPEFLTYFNYEAQQDKSGLPNDRFSAERPEGSISTLTIQRTEQRDSAMYRCASSLTPTGSSGTAYNEQFFGPGTRLTVL.

This clonotype was observed a few times. The CDR3 coding sequence is TGCGCCAGCAGCGTTGGAGCGAACCAAGAGACCCAGTACTTC. Translation: CASSVGANQETQYF. V and J are TRBV5-1 and TRBJ2-5; D gene uncertain. Deletions cut 4 bases from V and 0 bases from J, with 10 bases between. Germline values: CDR1 SGHRS, CDR2 YFSETQ. This CDR3 comprises 14 residues.

The CDR3 coding sequence is TGTGCCAGCAGTCGGACGGCGGGAGCAGATACGCAGTATTTT. It codes for CASSRTAGADTQYF. The J gene is TRBJ2-3, the V gene TRBV27, with 7 bases matching TRBD2. This CDR3 is built from 14 residues. CDR1 MNHEY and CDR2 SMNVEV come from the germline V gene (reference sequence). The junction had 6 bases not matched to a gene; V was cut back by 5 bases and J by 4 bases.

This clonotype was found a few times. The chain carries TRBV7-2 and TRBJ2-1; 7 bases map to TRBD2. J lost 6 bases, V lost 7 bases, and 3 bases had no gene match. Germline assignment: CDR1 SGHTA and CDR2 FQGNSA. This CDR3 has 12 residues. The CDR3 DNA reads TGTGCCAGCAACAGCGGGACCAATGAGCAGTTCTTC. This gives the protein CASNSGTNEQFF.

The chain uses TRBV20-1 and TRBJ2-7, with D possibly being TRBD2 (5 bases). V gave up 5 bases and J gave up 0 bases, with 17 bases separating them. Per germline, CDR1 DFQATT and CDR2 SNEGSKA (reference sequence). The CDR3 has 15 residues. DNA of the CDR3: TGCAGTGCTCGGGGAAATGCGGACTTCTCCTACGAGCAGTACTTC. Translating it yields CSARGNADFSYEQYF.

The chain joins TRBV15 to TRBJ2-3; no clear D. From germline, CDR1 is LNHNV and CDR2 YYDKDF (reference sequence). The CDR3 is 12 amino acids. The V gene lost 5 bases and the J gene lost 4 bases, with 7 bases spanning the gap. The CDR3 DNA is TGTGCCACCAGCCCCCTAGCAGATACGCAGTATTTT. It encodes CATSPLADTQYF. Full variable domain (remainder filled in from reference TRBV15 and TRBJ2-3): DAMVIQNPRYQVTQFGKPVTLSCSQTLNHNVMYWYQQKSSQAPKLLFHYYDKDFNNEADTPDNFQSRRPNTSFCFLDIRSPGLGDTAMYLCATSPLADTQYFGPGTRLTVL.

A few counts support this clonotype. V usage is TRBV6-2 or TRBV6-3 and J usage is TRBJ2-1, with D maybe TRBD2 (5 bases). Trimming took off 10 bases at V and 6 bases at J, with 10 bases between the two ends. The CDR3 loop spans 11 amino acids. From germline, CDR1 is MNHEY and CDR2 SVGEGT. The CDR3: CAIGVGNEQFF. CDR3 bases: TGTGCCATCGGGGTCGGCAATGAGCAGTTCTTC.

This chain connects TRBV12-3 or TRBV12-4 to TRBJ2-5; 10 bases align to TRBD2. J was trimmed by 3 bases and V by 3 bases; bases with no gene match: 4. This CDR3 contains 15 residues. CDR3 bases: TGTGCCAGCAGTTTTTCGAGCGGGAGGGAAGAGACCCAGTACTTC. Translating it yields CASSFSSGREETQYF.

This clonotype was found a few times. This chain uses TRBV5-1 with TRBJ2-3; D is possibly TRBD2 (5 bases). The CDR3 sequence is 15 residues long. Germline CDR1 and CDR2: SGHRS and YFSETQ. Trimming cost V 2 bases and J 7 bases, with 17 bases left between them. CDR3 sequence (DNA): TGCGCCAGCAGCTTTGGGAGAGAGAGACAAAATACGCAGTATTTT. This gives the protein CASSFGRERQNTQYF.